The present T cell receptor (beta chain) was sequenced within a study of OX40 agonist ivuxolimab in advanced cancers. Study context: Patients were dosed intravenously with ivuxolimab at 0.01 to 10 mg/kg every 2 weeks. Patients with prior anti-PD-1, anti-PD-L1 or anti-CTLA-4 therapy were eligible; approximately 37% had some. Of mixed ages from about 23 to 85 and averaging 60 years, the group was over 80% male. Notes on the study in general: In the 0.1 to 3.0 mg/kg range, CD4+ and CD8+ blood T cells had expanded clonally by week 6.

The ends were cut back, 4 bases at V and 1 base at J, with 16 bases in the middle. The V gene's germline CDR1 is LGHNA and CDR2 YNFKEQ. This CDR3 region has 16 residues. Measured with immunoSEQ multiplex PCR; TCRdb has only the in-frame clones, and not every one. The table includes about 36,000 clones, around four fifths detected once. Concerning this clone itself: Its matching antigen is unknown.

Sequences were derived from CD4+ or CD8+ T cells sorted from blood, sampled in a trial of the OX40 agonist ivuxolimab. This TCR was sampled from an adult with an advanced solid tumor such as melanoma, head and neck, liver or kidney cancer. The J gene is TRBJ2-5, the V gene TRBV4-2; D tentatively fits TRBD1 or TRBD2 (5 bases each). This CDR3 reads CASSLGTAALQETQYF. The CDR3 DNA reads TGTGCCAGCAGCCTTGGGACGGCGGCCCTCCAAGAGACCCAGTACTTC.